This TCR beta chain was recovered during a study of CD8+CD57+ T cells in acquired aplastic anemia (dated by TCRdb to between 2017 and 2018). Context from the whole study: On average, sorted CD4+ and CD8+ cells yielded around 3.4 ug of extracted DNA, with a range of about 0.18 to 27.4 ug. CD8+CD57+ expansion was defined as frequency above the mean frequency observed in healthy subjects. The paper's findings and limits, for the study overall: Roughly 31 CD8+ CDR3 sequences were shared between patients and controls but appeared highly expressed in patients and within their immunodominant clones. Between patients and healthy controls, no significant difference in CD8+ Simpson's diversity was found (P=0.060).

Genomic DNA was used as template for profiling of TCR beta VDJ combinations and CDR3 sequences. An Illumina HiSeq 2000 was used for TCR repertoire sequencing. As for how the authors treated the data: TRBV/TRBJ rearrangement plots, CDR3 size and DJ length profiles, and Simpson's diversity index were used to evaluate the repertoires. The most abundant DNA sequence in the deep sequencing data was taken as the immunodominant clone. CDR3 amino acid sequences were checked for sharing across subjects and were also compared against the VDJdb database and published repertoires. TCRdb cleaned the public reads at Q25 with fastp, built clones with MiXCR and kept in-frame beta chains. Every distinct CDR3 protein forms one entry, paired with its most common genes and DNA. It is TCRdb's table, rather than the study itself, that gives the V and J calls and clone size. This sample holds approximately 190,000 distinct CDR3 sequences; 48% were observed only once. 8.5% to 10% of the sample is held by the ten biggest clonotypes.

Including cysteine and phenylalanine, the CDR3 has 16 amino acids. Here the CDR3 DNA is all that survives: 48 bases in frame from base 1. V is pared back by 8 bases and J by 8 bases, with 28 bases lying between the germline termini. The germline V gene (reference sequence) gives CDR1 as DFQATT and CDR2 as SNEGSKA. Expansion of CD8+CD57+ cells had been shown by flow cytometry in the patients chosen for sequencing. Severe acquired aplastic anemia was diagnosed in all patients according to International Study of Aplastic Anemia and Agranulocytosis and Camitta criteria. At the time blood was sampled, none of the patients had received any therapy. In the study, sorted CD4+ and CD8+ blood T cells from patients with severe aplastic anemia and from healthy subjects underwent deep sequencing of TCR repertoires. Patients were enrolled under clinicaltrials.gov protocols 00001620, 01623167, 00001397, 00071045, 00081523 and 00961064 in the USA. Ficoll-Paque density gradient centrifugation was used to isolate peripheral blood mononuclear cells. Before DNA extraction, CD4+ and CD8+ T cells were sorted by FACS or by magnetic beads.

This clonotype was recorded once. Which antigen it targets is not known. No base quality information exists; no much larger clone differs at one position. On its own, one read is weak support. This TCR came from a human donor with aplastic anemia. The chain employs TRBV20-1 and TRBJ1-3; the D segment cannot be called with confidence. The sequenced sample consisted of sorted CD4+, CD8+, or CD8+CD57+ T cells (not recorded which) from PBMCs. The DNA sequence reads TGCAGTACGACTGACCTTACAGTTGGCCCCCAAGACACCATATATTTT. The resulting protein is CSTTDLTVGPQDTIYF.